This T cell receptor (beta chain) was identified during a study of OX40 agonist ivuxolimab in advanced cancers. At baseline, cycle 4 day 1, and cycle 7 day 1, blood was sampled. This CDR3 is built from 14 residues. Trimming pared 7 bases from V and 4 bases from J, leaving 16 bases between. Germline loops: CDR1 SNHLY, CDR2 FYNNEI. In its sample, this clone was seen a few times. The data were produced by immunoSEQ multiplex PCR, yet TCRdb's version contains in-frame clones alone and is incomplete. Here the sample spans 75,000 or so clones, 84% being singletons. The TCR sequence derives from an adult with an advanced solid tumor such as melanoma, head and neck, liver or kidney cancer. Here the sequenced sample was CD4+ or CD8+ T cells sorted from blood, taken in a trial of the OX40 agonist ivuxolimab. V usage is TRBV2 and J usage is TRBJ1-1; D is possibly TRBD1 (6 bases). The CDR3 DNA reads TGTGCCAGCACCCAACAGGGCTCGGTCACTGAAGCTTTCTTT. Protein sequence: CASTQQGSVTEAFF.